This T cell receptor beta chain originates from a study of T cell changes during pregnancy in multiple sclerosis. The ends lost 0 bases at V and 5 bases at J; junction bases unmatched: 14. This CDR3 is built from 20 residues. Germline-derived CDR1 and CDR2 are MGHRA and YSYEKL. Method: immunoSEQ multiplex PCR; TCRdb's copy keeps in-frame clones and lacks some. The profile shows some 70,000 clones, around 90% of them singletons. The V gene is TRBV4-1, the J gene TRBJ2-1, with 12 nucleotides matching TRBD2. The sample in question was peripheral blood, obtained after pregnancy. This TCR derives from a female donor in good health, enrolled as a control in a pregnancy study. For the CDR3, the DNA is TGCGCCAGCAGCCAAGATCGGCGGACTAGCGGGGATCTCTGGCACAATGAGCAGTTCTTC. Its translation: CASSQDRRTSGDLWHNEQFF.